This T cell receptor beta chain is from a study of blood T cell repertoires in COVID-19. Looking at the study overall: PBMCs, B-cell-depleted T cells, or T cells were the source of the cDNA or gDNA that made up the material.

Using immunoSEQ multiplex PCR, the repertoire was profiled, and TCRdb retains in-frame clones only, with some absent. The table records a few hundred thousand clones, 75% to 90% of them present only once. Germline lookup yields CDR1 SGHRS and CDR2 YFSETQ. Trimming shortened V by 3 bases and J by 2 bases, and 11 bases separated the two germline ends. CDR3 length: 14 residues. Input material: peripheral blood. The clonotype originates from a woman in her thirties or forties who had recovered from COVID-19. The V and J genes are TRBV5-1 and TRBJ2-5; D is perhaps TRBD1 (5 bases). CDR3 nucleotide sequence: TGCGCCAGCAGCTACCAGACAGTTCAAGAGACCCAGTACTTC. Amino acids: CASSYQTVQETQYF.